Each of the 30 T cell receptor beta chains below was sequenced from the same sample in a study of T-cell reconstitution after alpha-beta-depleted transplantation in children. As it was prepared, the TCRbeta library received unique molecular identifiers. TCRdb used MiXCR to reprocess the PCR reads, holding one entry per CDR3 protein. Seen here are about a million distinct CDR3 sequences, roughly 31% observed once, and the top ten hold roughly 28%. Sequencing used PBMCs, mostly from graft donor cells, obtained 360 days after TCRalphabeta/CD19-depleted stem cell transplant. These receptor sequences come from a boy under two years old who had a stem cell transplant for SCID, so the T cells may come from the graft donor.

CDR3 DNA sequence: TGCAGTCCTTCGGAAGTTGGCACTGAAGCTTTCTTT. It encodes CSPSEVGTEAFF. V gene TRBV20-1 combines with J gene TRBJ1-1; D gene unclear. Trimming stripped 8 bases from V and 4 bases from J, with 14 bases between. The length of the CDR3 is 12 residues. CDR1 is DFQATT and CDR2 is SNEGSKA in the germline V gene (reference sequence).

This clonotype turned up a few times. The chain is built from TRBV5-1 and TRBJ2-1; D is perhaps TRBD1 (6 bases). The CDR3 is 15 amino acids. The germline V gene has CDR1 SGHRS and CDR2 YFSETQ. V was trimmed by 0 bases and J by 10 bases, leaving 17 bases between them. CDR3: CASSLGGSGGGEQFF. As DNA, the CDR3 is TGCGCCAGCAGCTTGGGAGGCTCTGGGGGCGGGGAGCAGTTCTTC.

The chain employs TRBV4-3 and TRBJ2-3; tentatively, D is TRBD1 or TRBD2 (5 bases each). CDR3 size: 15 residues. CDR1 and CDR2 (germline): LGHNA, YSLEER. V was pared by 0 bases and J by 14 bases, with 21 bases between. The CDR3 loop is CASSQDPLGAGKRYF. The CDR3 DNA sequence: TGCGCCAGCAGCCAAGATCCTCTCGGGGCAGGGAAAAGGTATTTT.

The chain uses TRBV12-3 or TRBV12-4 and TRBJ2-1; D gene unclear. This CDR3 has 15 amino acids. Deletions cut 6 bases from V and 1 base from J, with 13 bases between. CDR3 bases: TGTGCCAGCAGACTATCCCCTACATCCTACAATGAGCAGTTCTTC. Translating it yields CASRLSPTSYNEQFF.

This clonotype has more than one count but fewer than ten. This sequence joins TRBV2 and TRBJ2-1, with TRBD2 as a possible D gene (5 bases). Between the trimmed V and J ends, which lost 0 bases and 1 base, there was a span of 10 bases. This CDR3 is built from 16 residues. In germline, CDR1 is SNHLY, CDR2 FYNNEI. CDR3 residues: CASSEAWPGSYNEQFF. CDR3 nucleotide sequence: TGTGCCAGCAGTGAAGCGTGGCCGGGGTCCTACAATGAGCAGTTCTTC.

This clonotype was counted between two and nine times. The J gene is TRBJ1-2, the V gene TRBV12-3 or TRBV12-4; TRBD1 matches at 8 bases. The CDR3 runs to 14 residues. Trimming cost V 4 bases and J 7 bases; bases outside gene matches: 8. CDR3 region: CASSSRTGISGYTF. The CDR3 DNA reads as TGTGCCAGCAGTTCCAGGACAGGGATTAGTGGCTACACCTTC.

The rearrangement uses TRBV27 and TRBJ1-4, with 9 bases fitting TRBD1. Germline trimming cut 4 bases from V and 5 bases from J; bases unmatched to any gene: 8. The CDR3 extends over 16 amino acids. Germline V gene data show CDR1 as MNHEY and CDR2 as SMNVEV (reference sequence). DNA of the CDR3: TGTGCCAGCAGTTCGCACAGGACAGGGGTAAATGAAAAACTGTTTTTT. Residues: CASSSHRTGVNEKLFF.

J is TRBJ2-5 and V is TRBV19; D may be TRBD2 (6 bases). From germline, CDR1 is LNHDA and CDR2 SQIVND (reference sequence). V was shortened by 5 bases and J by 5 bases, with 18 bases between the two germline ends. There are 15 residues in the CDR3. The CDR3 DNA reads as TGTGCCAGTAGTCCGCGAGGGCCAGGGAGGGAGACCCAGTACTTC. It is translated as CASSPRGPGRETQYF.

This clonotype has a count of ten or more. The V call is TRBV29-1, the J call TRBJ2-5; 8 bases align to TRBD1. The CDR3 has 15 amino acids. The ends lost 6 bases at V and 1 base at J; junction bases unmatched: 10. CDR1 is SQVTM and CDR2 is ANQGSEA in the germline V gene. CDR3 region: CSVAPPDRVQETQYF. In DNA form, the CDR3 reads TGCAGCGTCGCTCCCCCGGACAGGGTCCAAGAGACCCAGTACTTC.

A few counts support this clonotype. The chain carries TRBV15 and TRBJ2-1, with 15 bases aligning to TRBD2. Germline values: CDR1 LNHNV, CDR2 YYDKDF (reference sequence). J was trimmed by 0 bases and V by 1 base; bases with no gene match: 4. This CDR3 region has 19 residues. The chain's CDR3 is CATSRVGLAGGGSYNEQFF. The CDR3 nucleotides read TGTGCCACCAGCAGAGTGGGACTAGCGGGGGGCGGCTCCTACAATGAGCAGTTCTTC.

Here the CDR3 DNA reads TGTGCCAGCAGCCGGTCCGGGACAGTAAAATACGAGCAGTACTTC. Translation gives CASSRSGTVKYEQYF. V usage is TRBV11-2 and J usage is TRBJ2-7; the match to TRBD1 covers 7 bases. The CDR3 covers 15 residues. After removal of 5 bases from V and 4 bases from J, the junction contained 11 bases not matched to a gene. Germline V gene data show CDR1 as SGHAT and CDR2 as FQNNGV.

The V call is TRBV7-2, the J call TRBJ1-5, with D maybe TRBD1 (5 bases). The CDR3 contains 17 residues. V dropped 2 bases and J dropped 6 bases, with 20 bases sitting between them. The germline CDR1 and CDR2 sequences are SGHTA and FQGNSA. CDR3 sequence reads: CASSLLTGISGGQPQHF. CDR3 bases: TGTGCCAGCAGCTTACTAACCGGGATCTCGGGGGGTCAGCCCCAGCATTTT. Supplemented by reference TRBV7-2 and TRBJ1-5, the full variable domain reads GAGVSQSPSNKVTEKGKDVELRCDPISGHTALYWYRQSLGQGLEFLIYFQGNSAPDKSGLPSDRFSAERTGGSVSTLTIQRTQQEDSAVYLCASSLLTGISGGQPQHFGDGTRLSIL.

This chain links TRBV4-1 with TRBJ2-5; the D gene is possibly TRBD1 (6 bases). Per germline, CDR1 MGHRA and CDR2 YSYEKL. Trimming removed 4 bases from V and 4 bases from J, with 13 bases in between. There are 14 residues in the CDR3. The CDR3 nucleotides are TGCGCCAGCAGCCTCCGGGACAATCGAGAGACCCAGTACTTC. Its protein product is CASSLRDNRETQYF.

V usage is TRBV30 and J usage is TRBJ2-1; TRBD2 agrees at 16 bases. CDR1 is GTSNPN, CDR2 SVGIG, per germline (reference sequence). The CDR3 has 16 amino acids. Unmatched junction bases numbered 6, after V lost 2 bases and J lost 8 bases. The CDR3 DNA reads as TGTGCCTGGAGTCTAGGGACTAGCGGGGGGGCCCATGAGCAGTTCTTC. Its translation: CAWSLGTSGGAHEQFF.

This clonotype was detected only a few times. This chain links TRBV6-1 with TRBJ2-4; 8 bases match TRBD1. The CDR3 runs to 15 residues. J was trimmed by 5 bases and V by 6 bases; bases with no gene match: 9. The germline V gene encodes CDR1 MNHNS and CDR2 SASEGT. The CDR3 region is CASSSPETGENIQYF. The CDR3 DNA follows: TGTGCCAGCAGCTCCCCCGAGACAGGGGAAAACATTCAGTACTTC.

The chain recombines TRBV5-1 with TRBJ2-1, with D perhaps TRBD2 (5 bases). V was trimmed by 0 bases and J by 1 base, leaving 14 bases between them. The germline CDR1 and CDR2 sequences are SGHRS and YFSETQ. The CDR3 length is 17 residues. The chain's CDR3 is CASSLGGGLLSYNEQFF. The CDR3 DNA reads TGCGCCAGCAGCTTGGGAGGAGGACTTCTATCCTACAATGAGCAGTTCTTC.

This clonotype has more than one count but fewer than ten. CDR3 residues: CASSSRGFSTDTQYF. The CDR3 coding sequence is TGTGCCAGCAGCTCGCGGGGGTTTAGCACAGATACGCAGTATTTT. The chain carries TRBV13 and TRBJ2-3, with TRBD2 identical over 7 bases. V gave up 4 bases and J gave up 0 bases; unmatched junction bases: 4. The CDR3 loop spans 15 amino acids. From germline, CDR1 is PRHDT and CDR2 FYEKMQ (reference sequence).

This clonotype appeared a few times. This rearrangement joins TRBV12-3 or TRBV12-4 to TRBJ1-2; no clear D gene. The CDR3 is 15 residues long. Deletions cut 3 bases from V and 6 bases from J, with 17 bases between. CDR3 nucleotide sequence: TGTGCCAGCAGTTTCGGTTTTCGGGCACGGAATGGCTACACCTTC. Protein product: CASSFGFRARNGYTF.

J is TRBJ2-7 and V is TRBV5-1, with 10 nucleotides matching TRBD1. V trimming: 0 bases; J trimming: 2 bases; junction bases outside the gene matches: 5. The CDR3 is made up of 16 amino acids. CDR1 is SGHRS and CDR2 is YFSETQ in the germline V gene. This chain's CDR3 is CASSLVGGQGTYEQYF. For the CDR3, the DNA is TGCGCCAGCAGCTTGGTCGGGGGACAGGGGACCTACGAGCAGTACTTC.

This clonotype was seen a handful of times. The chain has TRBV20-1 and TRBJ1-1, with no clear D. The CDR3 loop spans 12 amino acids. Per germline, CDR1 DFQATT and CDR2 SNEGSKA (reference sequence). The ends were cut back, 4 bases at V and 1 base at J, with 7 bases in the middle. In nucleotides, the CDR3 is TGCAGTGCTAAGTCCCCGAACACTGAAGCTTTCTTT. Its protein is CSAKSPNTEAFF.

The V and J genes are TRBV11-2 and TRBJ2-5; D gene unclear. In germline, CDR1 is SGHAT, CDR2 FQNNGV. The V end lost 5 bases, the J end lost 5 bases, and 15 bases lay between the germline ends. This CDR3 contains 14 residues. The CDR3 region has the DNA TGTGCCAGCAGCCACCACGACCGGCCGGAGACCCAGTACTTC. It yields the protein CASSHHDRPETQYF.

The genes are TRBV29-1 and TRBJ2-1, with D perhaps TRBD2 (6 bases). Germline V gene lookup returns CDR1 SQVTM and CDR2 ANQGSEA. Trimming stripped 2 bases from V and 0 bases from J, with 14 bases between. The CDR3 is 16 residues long. CDR3 sequence: CSVERRGGFSYNEQFF. CDR3 sequence (DNA): TGCAGCGTTGAAAGGAGGGGCGGGTTCTCCTACAATGAGCAGTTCTTC.

This clonotype was observed a few times. The rearrangement links TRBV30 to TRBJ2-7, with a tentative D call TRBD1 (6 bases). Per the germline V gene, CDR1 is GTSNPN and CDR2 is SVGIG (reference sequence). V lost 4 bases to trimming and J lost 0 bases, with 16 bases between them. This CDR3 comprises 15 residues. The DNA for the CDR3 is TGTGCCTGGAATCCTGACAGGATGAGCTCCTACGAGCAGTACTTC. Protein sequence: CAWNPDRMSSYEQYF.

This clonotype was detected a few times. The J gene is TRBJ1-5, the V gene TRBV12-3 or TRBV12-4; no reliable D call. The CDR3 runs 16 residues. Trimming took 5 bases from V and 0 from J, leaving 14 bases between them. CDR3: CASSPREYDSNQPQHF. As DNA, the CDR3 is TGTGCCAGCAGTCCACGGGAGTACGATAGCAATCAGCCCCAGCATTTT.

Here the CDR3 DNA reads TGTGCCAGCAGCCAAGTTTCGGGGAACTATGGCTACACCTTC. Residues: CASSQVSGNYGYTF. J is TRBJ1-2 and V is TRBV3-1; D not certain. V shed 1 base and J shed 2 bases, with 8 bases lying between them. Germline V gives CDR1 LGHDT, CDR2 YNNKEL (reference sequence). There are 14 residues in the CDR3.

This clonotype came up a few times. The gene calls are TRBV7-8 and TRBJ2-7, with 7 bases lining up with TRBD1. The CDR3 has 15 amino acids. The trim removed 5 bases at V and 2 bases at J, leaving 9 bases unmatched. Looked up from germline, CDR1 is SGHVS and CDR2 is FQNEAQ. The CDR3 loop is CASSQDRAGAYEQYF. CDR3 coding DNA: TGTGCCAGCAGCCAAGACAGGGCCGGCGCCTACGAGCAGTACTTC.

This clonotype was recorded at least ten times. The rearrangement links TRBV3-1 to TRBJ2-1; D gene uncertain. CDR1 is LGHDT, CDR2 YNNKEL, per germline (reference sequence). Trimming stripped 8 bases from V and 8 bases from J, with 13 bases between. This CDR3 comprises 12 residues. In nucleotides, the CDR3 is TGTGCCAGCGCCTCCCCCTGGGATGAGCAGTTCTTC. Amino acid sequence: CASASPWDEQFF.

The chain joins TRBV14 to TRBJ2-2, with D uncertain. CDR3 size: 15 residues. Between the trimmed V and J ends, which lost 10 bases and 0 bases, there was a span of 15 bases. CDR1 is SGHDN, CDR2 FVKESK, per germline. CDR3 loop: CATTNRNANTGELFF. DNA for the CDR3: TGTGCCACTACCAACAGAAACGCGAACACCGGGGAGCTGTTTTTT.

At least ten counts were recorded for this clonotype. This chain joins TRBV6-5 and TRBJ2-1, with D tentatively TRBD1 (6 bases). Trimming cost V 0 bases and J 7 bases, with 19 bases left between them. The CDR3 is 17 amino acids. Per the germline V gene, CDR1 is MNHEY and CDR2 is SVGAGI. The CDR3 DNA sequence: TGTGCCAGCAGTTACTCGAAGGGCAGGGGACGGAGGAATGAGCAGTTCTTC. Translation gives CASSYSKGRGRRNEQFF.

This clonotype was detected a few times. The J gene is TRBJ2-2, the V gene TRBV27; no firm D call. The V end lost 6 bases, the J end lost 1 base, and 15 bases lay between the germline ends. The germline gives CDR1 MNHEY, CDR2 SMNVEV (reference sequence). The length of the CDR3 is 16 residues. The CDR3: CASRPPPQENTGELFF. CDR3 sequence (DNA): TGTGCCAGCAGACCCCCTCCCCAGGAGAACACCGGGGAGCTGTTTTTT.